Below, one T cell receptor beta chain is given with its context. CDR1 and CDR2 from the germline V gene are MNHEY and SVGEGT. This CDR3 is built from 17 residues. With V trimmed by 10 bases and J by 2 bases, 7 bases remained unmatched. This entry is derived from a study of human T cells and chemical hapten exposure. Study-wide context: Throughout the roughly 24-week study, diphenylcyclopropenone was applied weekly to the patients' scalps.

TCRdb recomputed calls from the RACE reads with MiXCR, one row per CDR3 protein. The data hold roughly 260,000 distinct CDR3 sequences, with over 8% observed a single time. The sample's time point: pre-sensitization, week 0. Treatment specified: therapeutic diphenylcyclopropenone sensitization with weekly scalp DPC. Sequenced material: whole blood, taken in connection with sensitization to the hapten diphenylcyclopropenone (DPC). V gene TRBV6-2 or TRBV6-3 combines with J gene TRBJ2-6, with 14 positions matching TRBD2. This receptor was obtained from a woman in her 40s with alopecia areata. Some clones in this sample may be carry-over from other donors' samples. The CDR3 here is CATSGLAGAAGANVLTF. In DNA, the CDR3 is TGTGCCACTTCGGGACTAGCGGGAGCAGCTGGGGCCAACGTCCTGACTTTC.